These 19 T cell receptor beta chains share one sample of origin, sequenced in a study of a mutant IDH1 vaccine in newly diagnosed glioma. Libraries were prepared by immunoSEQ multiplex PCR; TCRdb keeps only in-frame clonotypes and omits some of them. The sample gives 32,000 or so clones, about 86% of which show up once; approximately 25% is in the top ten. These TCRs' antigens remain unknown. Time point defined: week 5, during vaccination. Each vaccine dose was 300 ug of mutant IDH1 20-mer peptide, with topical imiquimod. Sequences were derived from PBMCs, sampled from a glioma patient whose treatment included an IDH1 peptide vaccine. These receptors all come from a man aged 30-40 years with glioma.

The chain combines TRBV19 with TRBJ2-3; D tentatively reads TRBD1 or TRBD2 (5 bases each). Germline CDR1 reads LNHDA; CDR2 reads SQIVND (reference sequence). The CDR3 is 14 amino acids. V lost 5 bases and J lost 9, with 18 bases in between. The CDR3 region is CASSPPLGEGTQYF. The CDR3 region has the DNA TGTGCCAGTAGTCCTCCACTGGGTGAGGGGACGCAGTATTTT.

The chain is built from TRBV27 and TRBJ1-1; TRBD1 matches 9 bases. Germline V gives CDR1 MNHEY, CDR2 SMNVEV (reference sequence). This CDR3 region has 12 residues. After removal of 5 bases from V and 8 bases from J, the junction contained 3 bases not matched to a gene. The CDR3 DNA reads as TGTGCCAGCAGTATAGGACAGGGGGAAGCTTTCTTT. Its translation: CASSIGQGEAFF.

The chain uses TRBV11-1 and TRBJ2-7; TRBD1 matches at 9 bases. CDR3 length: 15 amino acids. Germline-derived CDR1 and CDR2 are SGHAT and FQDESV (reference sequence). After removal of 6 bases from V and 1 base from J, the junction contained 7 bases not matched to a gene. This chain's CDR3 is CASRTGTGISYEQYF. The CDR3 nucleotides are TGTGCCAGCAGGACCGGGACAGGGATTTCCTACGAGCAGTACTTC.

This chain joins TRBV6-5 and TRBJ1-1; no definite D call. The CDR3 contains 12 residues. CDR1 is MNHEY, CDR2 SVGAGI, per germline. V was pared by 4 bases and J by 0 bases, with 3 bases between. The CDR3 DNA reads TGTGCCAGCAGTTCCATGAACACTGAAGCTTTCTTT. Translation: CASSSMNTEAFF.

This clone was seen a few times. The J gene is TRBJ1-5, the V gene TRBV7-9, with D possibly being TRBD1 (6 bases). The CDR3 runs 16 residues. CDR1 is SEHNR, CDR2 FQNEAQ, per germline (reference sequence). V was pared by 5 bases and J by 0 bases, with 14 bases between. The CDR3 DNA is TGTGCCAGCAGCCCACAGGGTGGTTATAGCAATCAGCCCCAGCATTTT. It encodes CASSPQGGYSNQPQHF.

The genes are TRBV18 and TRBJ2-5; tentatively, D is TRBD1 or TRBD2 (5 bases each). The ends were cut back, 5 bases at V and 4 bases at J, with 23 bases in the middle. This CDR3 is 17 amino acids long. Germline V gene data show CDR1 as KGHSH and CDR2 as LQKENI. CDR3 loop: CASSENRKGVGGETQYF. The CDR3 DNA sequence: TGTGCCAGCTCAGAAAACCGAAAAGGGGTTGGAGGAGAGACCCAGTACTTC.

The chain combines TRBV7-8 with TRBJ1-4; a possible D gene is TRBD1 (6 bases). Trimming stripped 4 bases from V and 0 bases from J, with 9 bases between. The length of the CDR3 is 15 residues. Per germline, CDR1 SGHVS and CDR2 FQNEAQ. The CDR3 sequence is CASSSRTATNEKLFF. The CDR3, as DNA: TGTGCCAGCAGCTCGCGGACAGCAACTAATGAAAAACTGTTTTTT.

This rearrangement joins TRBV29-1 to TRBJ2-1; D remains unclear. The germline V and J ends were trimmed by 3 bases and 0 bases, with 9 bases remaining between them. This CDR3 has 14 residues. From germline, CDR1 is SQVTM and CDR2 ANQGSEA. CDR3 in DNA: TGCAGCGTTGACTTCGGCGGCTCCTACAATGAGCAGTTCTTC. Its translation is CSVDFGGSYNEQFF.

In this sample, this clone turned up once. V and J are TRBV27 and TRBJ2-7, with a weak D call TRBD1 (5 bases). Germline V lookup: CDR1 MNHEY, CDR2 SMNVEV (reference sequence). Deletions cut 5 bases from V and 2 bases from J, with 7 bases between. The CDR3 contains 12 residues. CDR3 nucleotide sequence: TGTGCCAGCAGTGCAGGGCCCTACGAGCAGTACTTC. Protein sequence: CASSAGPYEQYF.

The V call is TRBV6-1, the J call TRBJ1-5; TRBD1 agrees at 7 bases. Germline lookup yields CDR1 MNHNS and CDR2 SASEGT. The CDR3 runs to 14 residues. V shed 4 bases, J shed 2 bases, and the junction held 2 bases outside the gene matches. CDR3 protein: CASSVTGGNQPQHF. The CDR3 DNA reads as TGTGCCAGCAGTGTAACAGGGGGCAATCAGCCCCAGCATTTT.

The chain has TRBV5-1 and TRBJ2-1; the D gene is possibly TRBD2 (5 bases). CDR3 length equals 17 residues. V shed 2 bases and J shed 3 bases, with 18 bases lying between them. The germline V gene encodes CDR1 SGHRS and CDR2 YFSETQ. In DNA, the CDR3 is TGCGCCAGCAGCTTCTGGATTAGGTCTAGCAGCTACAATGAGCAGTTCTTC. Protein: CASSFWIRSSSYNEQFF. The complete variable domain, with remaining parts taken from reference TRBV5-1 and TRBJ2-1, reads KAGVTQTPRYLIKTRGQQVTLSCSPISGHRSVSWYQQTPGQGLQFLFEYFSETQRNKGNFPGRFSGRQFSNSRSEMNVSTLELGDSALYLCASSFWIRSSSYNEQFFGPGTRLTVL.

The chain carries TRBV11-2 and TRBJ1-1; the match to TRBD1 covers 7 bases. This CDR3 spans 13 amino acids. With V trimmed by 3 bases and J by 6 bases, 4 bases remained unmatched. CDR1 SGHAT and CDR2 FQNNGV come from the germline V gene. The CDR3 spells CASSFGQAAEAFF. DNA for the CDR3: TGTGCCAGCAGCTTTGGACAGGCTGCTGAAGCTTTCTTT.

The rearrangement links TRBV13 to TRBJ1-1; D unclear. Germline CDR1 and CDR2: PRHDT and FYEKMQ (reference sequence). Trimming took 1 base from V and 1 from J, leaving 4 bases between them. There are 13 residues in the CDR3. The CDR3 loop is CASSLEGNTEAFF. As DNA, the CDR3 is TGTGCCAGCAGCTTAGAGGGGAACACTGAAGCTTTCTTT.

V gene TRBV15 combines with J gene TRBJ2-1, with 8 nucleotides matching TRBD2. Germline V CDR1 and CDR2: LNHNV, YYDKDF (reference sequence). This CDR3 has 13 residues. Trimming at V came to 8 bases and at J to 6 bases, leaving 6 bases not matched to a gene. The CDR3: CATARGGFNEQFF. Here the CDR3 DNA reads TGTGCCACCGCTCGGGGGGGCTTCAATGAGCAGTTCTTC.

This chain joins TRBV7-9 and TRBJ2-3, with a tentative D call TRBD1 (5 bases). The CDR3 is 13 residues long. Germline CDR1 reads SEHNR; CDR2 reads FQNEAQ (reference sequence). V was cut by 2 bases and J by 4 bases, with 7 bases left in between. CDR3 nucleotides: TGTGCCAGCAGCTTAATAGGGGCAGATACGCAGTATTTT. It translates to CASSLIGADTQYF.

The genes are TRBV7-9 and TRBJ2-7, with 8 positions matching TRBD2. Per the germline V gene, CDR1 is SEHNR and CDR2 is FQNEAQ (reference sequence). V was clipped by 5 bases and J by 2 bases; unmatched bases: 14. The CDR3 sequence is 17 residues long. CDR3 region: CASSLPHGAGETYEQYF. The CDR3 DNA reads as TGTGCCAGCAGCCTACCCCATGGAGCGGGGGAGACCTACGAGCAGTACTTC.

This chain connects TRBV6-6 to TRBJ1-3; 8 positions match TRBD1. This CDR3 has 16 amino acids. V trimming: 7 bases; J trimming: 0 bases; junction bases outside the gene matches: 8. Germline lookup yields CDR1 MNHNY and CDR2 SVGAGI (reference sequence). CDR3 in DNA: TGTGCCAGCAATCGGGACAGGAGCTTCTCTGGAAACACCATATATTTT. Its protein product is CASNRDRSFSGNTIYF.

This chain links TRBV7-9 with TRBJ2-1; D unresolved. The CDR3 sequence is 15 residues long. V lost 0 bases and J 4 bases, leaving 10 bases between the germline ends. CDR1 and CDR2 from the germline V gene are SEHNR and FQNEAQ (reference sequence). The CDR3 protein is CASSLAKVLYNEQFF. For the CDR3, the DNA is TGTGCCAGCAGCTTAGCAAAGGTTCTGTACAATGAGCAGTTCTTC.

The rearrangement uses TRBV19 and TRBJ1-5; D unclear. The CDR3 length is 15 residues. V was shortened by 6 bases and J by 2 bases, with 14 bases between the two germline ends. Germline V gene lookup returns CDR1 LNHDA and CDR2 SQIVND (reference sequence). The chain's CDR3 is CASSERVSGNQPQHF. CDR3 DNA: TGTGCCAGTAGCGAGAGGGTTTCGGGCAATCAGCCCCAGCATTTT.